What follows are 22 T cell receptor beta chains derived from one specimen sequenced in a study of blood T cell repertoires in COVID-19 (dated by TCRdb to the early 2020s). The library was built by means of the immunoSEQ multiplex PCR assay. In its TCRdb copy, this immuneACCESS table keeps in-frame sequences only and misses some clones. Where compared with another copy, unresolved V genes explain less than half of these, and the others have no known cause. A total of about 140,000 clones appear in this sample, around 90% of them only once. The top ten clones comprise over 9.5% of the sample. The sample was peripheral blood. These receptors were taken from a man between 60 and 70 years old with active or convalescent COVID-19.

The gene calls are TRBV7-2 and TRBJ1-6; 8 nucleotides agree with TRBD1. J was trimmed by 7 bases and V by 0 bases; bases with no gene match: 14. The CDR3 loop spans 19 amino acids. CDR1 SGHTA and CDR2 FQGNSA come from the germline V gene. CDR3 sequence: CASSLAPGQGNTLNSPLHF. The CDR3 coding sequence is TGTGCCAGCAGCTTAGCGCCCGGACAGGGAAACACCCTGAATTCACCCCTCCACTTT.

The CDR3 DNA follows: TGTGCCAGCAGTGGGACTAGCCCCTACAATGAGCAGTTCTTC. As protein: CASSGTSPYNEQFF. The chain uses TRBV6-2 or TRBV6-3 and TRBJ2-1, with 9 positions matching TRBD2. The CDR3 has 14 amino acids. J was trimmed by 2 bases and V by 5 bases; bases with no gene match: 1. Germline CDR1 is MNHEY and CDR2 is SVGEGT.

This rearrangement joins TRBV19 to TRBJ2-1; D is unresolved. This CDR3 has 15 residues. V lost 7 bases, J lost 5 bases, and 18 bases lay in between. CDR1 LNHDA and CDR2 SQIVND come from the germline V gene (reference sequence). The CDR3 DNA follows: TGTGCCAGTAAAAGGAAGAGAGAGGCCGACAATGAGCAGTTCTTC. Translating gives CASKRKREADNEQFF.

The CDR3 loop is CASRETGDEKLFF. The DNA for the CDR3 is TGTGCCAGCAGGGAGACAGGGGATGAAAAACTGTTTTTT. The rearrangement joins TRBV28 to TRBJ1-4; 8 bases fit TRBD1. Germline assignment: CDR1 MDHEN and CDR2 SYDVKM. The CDR3 loop spans 13 amino acids. The V segment lost 6 bases and the J segment 6 bases; nucleotides outside the gene matches: 3.

This clone has just one count. The chain couples TRBV4-2 to TRBJ1-3, with a possible D match to TRBD1 (5 bases). V lost 3 bases to trimming and J lost 4 bases, with 19 bases between them. Germline assignment: CDR1 LGHNA and CDR2 YNFKEQ. CDR3 length: 17 residues. CDR3 nucleotide sequence: TGTGCCAGCAGCCATGTGGGTTCGGGTGGGGCGGGAAACACCATATATTTT. Protein sequence: CASSHVGSGGAGNTIYF.

This clone showed up just once. The chain uses TRBV7-8 and TRBJ1-1; 7 bases are shared with TRBD1. The J segment lost 2 bases and the V segment lost 5 bases, leaving 5 bases of the junction unmatched. The CDR3 has 14 residues. Per germline, CDR1 SGHVS and CDR2 FQNEAQ. This chain's CDR3 is CASSPGTANTEAFF. CDR3 in DNA: TGTGCCAGCAGCCCCGGGACAGCCAACACTGAAGCTTTCTTT.

The CDR3 spells CAWKRAGELFF. In DNA, the CDR3 is TGTGCCTGGAAGAGAGCCGGGGAGCTGTTTTTT. This chain connects TRBV30 to TRBJ2-2; D is unclear. Germline V gene data show CDR1 as GTSNPN and CDR2 as SVGIG (reference sequence). Between the trimmed V and J ends, which lost 4 bases and 6 bases, there was a span of 6 bases. CDR3 size: 11 residues.

CDR3 region: CASSLSPPSTGSGGYTF. As DNA, the CDR3 is TGTGCCAGCAGTTTAAGCCCACCCTCTACAGGGTCTGGAGGCTACACCTTC. The chain is built from TRBV28 and TRBJ1-2; D might be TRBD1 (6 bases). In germline, CDR1 is MDHEN, CDR2 SYDVKM. The V gene lost 2 bases and the J gene lost 8 bases, with 24 bases spanning the gap. The CDR3 extends over 17 amino acids.

This chain joins TRBV5-6 and TRBJ2-6, with D unresolved. V lost 0 bases to trimming and J lost 0 bases, with 7 bases between them. Germline V lookup: CDR1 SGHDT, CDR2 YYEEEE. The CDR3 totals 16 residues. The CDR3 nucleotides are TGTGCCAGCAGCTTGGTCAGAATCTCTGGGGCCAACGTCCTGACTTTC. Amino acids: CASSLVRISGANVLTF.

The rearrangement links TRBV9 to TRBJ1-2, with 7 positions matching TRBD1. This CDR3 spans 13 amino acids. Germline lookup yields CDR1 SGDLS and CDR2 YYNGEE. V lost 3 bases and J lost 3; bases outside the gene matches: 2. The CDR3 nucleotides read TGTGCCAGCAGCGAACAGGGGTACTATGGCTACACCTTC. Residues: CASSEQGYYGYTF.

This clone occurred once. The gene calls are TRBV10-2 and TRBJ2-3; D is uncertain. V lost 8 bases and J 2 bases, leaving 8 bases between the germline ends. CDR1 is WSHSY, CDR2 SAAADI, per germline. The CDR3 loop spans 12 amino acids. CDR3 in amino acids: CASARNTDTQYF. In nucleotides, the CDR3 is TGCGCCAGCGCGCGGAACACAGATACGCAGTATTTT.

The chain joins TRBV19 to TRBJ2-1, with TRBD2 as a possible D gene (5 bases). The V and J ends lost 5 bases and 4 bases respectively, with 18 bases between them. The CDR3 covers 16 residues. The germline V gene encodes CDR1 LNHDA and CDR2 SQIVND (reference sequence). The CDR3 DNA is TGTGCCAGTAGTGCGGAGAAGCGGCCCTCATACAATGAGCAGTTCTTC. This translates into CASSAEKRPSYNEQFF.

The chain is built from TRBV7-9 and TRBJ1-2; D gene unclear. The ends were cut back, 1 base at V and 4 bases at J, with 16 bases in the middle. Germline V CDR1 and CDR2: SEHNR, FQNEAQ (reference sequence). The CDR3 is 16 residues long. The DNA for the CDR3 is TGTGCCAGCAGCTTAGAGGTCACTACGGCAAGCTATGGCTACACCTTC. Translation: CASSLEVTTASYGYTF.

The V gene is TRBV19, the J gene TRBJ2-2; a possible D gene is TRBD1 (5 bases). CDR1 and CDR2 from the germline V gene are LNHDA and SQIVND (reference sequence). This CDR3 has 15 residues. The V and J ends lost 7 bases and 1 base respectively, with 13 bases between them. CDR3 coding DNA: TGTGCCAGTATCCCCGGAGACAGGAACACCGGGGAGCTGTTTTTT. Residues: CASIPGDRNTGELFF.

This rearrangement joins TRBV6-5 to TRBJ2-7; 7 bases are shared with TRBD1. J lost 7 bases, V lost 2 bases, and 2 bases had no gene match. The CDR3 covers 12 residues. Germline V gives CDR1 MNHEY, CDR2 SVGAGI. Here the CDR3 reads CASSYRGLEQYF. Here the CDR3 DNA reads TGTGCCAGCAGTTACAGGGGGCTTGAGCAGTACTTC.

The chain combines TRBV18 with TRBJ1-3; a possible D gene is TRBD1 (5 bases). The ends were cut back, 6 bases at V and 0 bases at J, with 6 bases in the middle. Per germline, CDR1 KGHSH and CDR2 LQKENI. CDR3 length equals 13 residues. The chain's CDR3 is CASSDSSGNTIYF. The CDR3 DNA sequence: TGTGCCAGCTCCGACAGCTCTGGAAACACCATATATTTT. The variable domain in full, with the rest retrieved from reference TRBV18 and TRBJ1-3, is NAGVMQNPRHLVRRRGQEARLRCSPMKGHSHVYWYRQLPEEGLKFMVYLQKENIIDESGMPKERFSAEFPKEGPSILRIQQVVRGDSAAYFCASSDSSGNTIYFGEGSWLTVV.

The chain combines TRBV4-1 with TRBJ2-7, with 9 bases identical to TRBD2. CDR1 and CDR2 from the germline V gene are MGHRA and YSYEKL. Germline trimming cut 0 bases from V and 6 bases from J; bases unmatched to any gene: 6. The CDR3 length is 15 residues. CDR3 DNA: TGCGCCAGCAGCCAAGATAGCGGGAGACATCGCGAGCAGTACTTC. Translated: CASSQDSGRHREQYF.

The rearrangement uses TRBV19 and TRBJ2-1; 13 bases line up with TRBD2. Germline V gene sequence: CDR1 LNHDA, CDR2 SQIVND (reference sequence). The ends lost 4 bases at V and 7 bases at J; junction bases unmatched: 19. The CDR3 consists of 20 residues. Written as DNA, the CDR3 is TGTGCCAGTAGTACGCAGCGCGGACTAGCGGGAGTAGTAAAGTGGAATGAGCAGTTCTTC. It yields the protein CASSTQRGLAGVVKWNEQFF.

This clone has a single count. V and J are TRBV6-2 or TRBV6-3 and TRBJ2-6; 8 bases match TRBD1. Germline V gene lookup returns CDR1 MNHEY and CDR2 SVGEGT. J gave up 1 base and V 0 bases, and 8 bases lay outside the gene matches. This CDR3 region has 19 residues. In DNA, the CDR3 is TGTGCCAGCAGTTACTCGCCGGCCAGGGGGCAGTCTGGGGCCAACGTCCTGACTTTC. This sequence encodes CASSYSPARGQSGANVLTF.

The V and J genes are TRBV5-1 and TRBJ2-7; 10 positions match TRBD1. With 6 bases clipped from V and 2 bases from J, the junction kept 5 bases outside the gene matches. The CDR3 extends over 14 amino acids. CDR1 is SGHRS, CDR2 YFSETQ, per germline. The CDR3 sequence: CASKTGTGAYEQYF. The CDR3 DNA follows: TGCGCCAGCAAAACCGGGACAGGGGCCTACGAGCAGTACTTC.

The chain couples TRBV24-1 to TRBJ2-1, with TRBD2 matching 9 bases. CDR1 is KGHDR and CDR2 is SFDVKD in the germline V gene. After removal of 5 bases from V and 6 bases from J, the junction contained 10 bases not matched to a gene. The length of the CDR3 is 16 residues. The CDR3: CATSAARLAGLNEQFF. The CDR3 coding sequence is TGTGCCACCAGTGCAGCCCGGCTAGCGGGACTCAATGAGCAGTTCTTC.

The chain carries TRBV7-6 and TRBJ1-1; D is unresolved. The CDR3 covers 13 residues. The V end was cut by 5 bases, the J end by 3 bases, with 10 bases between. Germline assignment: CDR1 SGHVS and CDR2 FNYEAQ. The CDR3 protein is CASSVQSYTEAFF. In DNA form, the CDR3 reads TGTGCCAGCAGCGTACAGAGCTACACTGAAGCTTTCTTT.